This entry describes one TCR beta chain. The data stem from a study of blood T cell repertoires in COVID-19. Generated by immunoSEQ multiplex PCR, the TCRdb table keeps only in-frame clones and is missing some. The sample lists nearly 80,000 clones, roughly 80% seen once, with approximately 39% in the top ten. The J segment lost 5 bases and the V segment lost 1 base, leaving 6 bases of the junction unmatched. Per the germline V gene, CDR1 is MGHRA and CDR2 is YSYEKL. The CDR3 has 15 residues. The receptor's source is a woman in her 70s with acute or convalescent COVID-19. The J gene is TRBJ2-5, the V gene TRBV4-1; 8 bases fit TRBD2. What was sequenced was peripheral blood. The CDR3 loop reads CASSQAAGAGETQYF. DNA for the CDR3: TGCGCCAGCAGCCAAGCAGCGGGAGCAGGGGAGACCCAGTACTTC.